This T cell receptor (beta chain) appears in the sequencing data of a study of cytomegalovirus exposure and HLA in healthy donors. The PCR had 60 Vbeta and 13 Jbeta primers. Using immunoSEQ multiplex PCR, the repertoire was profiled, and TCRdb retains in-frame clones only, with some absent. The sample lists about 210,000 clones, almost 80% occurring once. At sampling all donors were nominally healthy, likely with unrecorded immune exposures. The germline V gene encodes CDR1 LNHDA and CDR2 SQIVND (reference sequence). Trimming took 4 bases from V and 14 from J; bases not matched to a gene: 7. The length of the CDR3 is 13 residues.

The chain has TRBV19 and TRBJ1-6; TRBD1 matches 8 bases. The sequence came from a male donor in good health and CMV-seronegative. The sample taken for sequencing was PBMCs. This CDR3 reads CASSTRQGFALHF. CDR3 nucleotide sequence: TGTGCCAGTAGTACCCGACAGGGGTTCGCCCTCCACTTT. Looking up the rest from reference TRBV19 and TRBJ1-6 gives the full variable domain: DGGITQSPKYLFRKEGQNVTLSCEQNLNHDAMYWYRQDPGQGLRLIYYSQIVNDFQKGDIAEGYSVSREKKESFPLTVTSAQKNPTAFYLCASSTRQGFALHFGNGTRLTVT.